The 10 T cell receptor beta chains reported below all come from one sample, sequenced in a study of PD-1 blockade in classical Hodgkin lymphoma. The data were produced by immunoSEQ multiplex PCR, yet TCRdb's version contains in-frame clones alone and is incomplete. The table has 45,000 to 65,000 clones, around 78% seen once. All patients relapsed after autologous stem cell transplantation, and brentuximab vedotin exposure varied. The sequenced sample was peripheral blood mononuclear cells (PBMCs), obtained before the second cycle of nivolumab. The receptors come from a human donor with classical Hodgkin lymphoma.

The chain carries TRBV28 and TRBJ1-1, with TRBD1 as a possible D gene (5 bases). CDR1 is MDHEN and CDR2 is SYDVKM in the germline V gene. The germline V and J ends were trimmed by 10 bases and 1 base, with 22 bases remaining between them. CDR3 size: 16 residues. The CDR3 coding sequence is TGTGCCACCACCGAGGGTATAGGGGAAGGGAACACTGAAGCTTTCTTT. Protein sequence: CATTEGIGEGNTEAFF.

V and J are TRBV11-2 and TRBJ2-3; 7 bases align to TRBD2. The CDR3 sequence is 17 residues long. Germline trimming cut 0 bases from V and 2 bases from J; bases unmatched to any gene: 8. Per germline, CDR1 SGHAT and CDR2 FQNNGV. CDR3 in amino acids: CASSLDLWGRATDTQYF. CDR3 coding DNA: TGTGCCAGCAGCTTAGATCTTTGGGGGAGGGCCACAGATACGCAGTATTTT.

The V gene is TRBV27, the J gene TRBJ2-3; 12 positions agree with TRBD2. Germline assignment: CDR1 MNHEY and CDR2 SMNVEV (reference sequence). CDR3 length equals 16 residues. V was pared by 5 bases and J by 2 bases, with 5 bases of the junction left unmatched. CDR3 bases: TGTGCCAGCAGTCTCCGACTAGCGGGAGCCACAGATACGCAGTATTTT. It codes for CASSLRLAGATDTQYF.

The J gene is TRBJ2-3, the V gene TRBV19; D is uncertain. Trimming took off 0 bases at V and 0 bases at J, with 4 bases between the two ends. The CDR3 consists of 14 residues. CDR1 and CDR2 from the germline V gene are LNHDA and SQIVND (reference sequence). The chain's CDR3 is CASSIDGSTDTQYF. The CDR3 region has the DNA TGTGCCAGTAGTATAGACGGGAGCACAGATACGCAGTATTTT.

The J gene is TRBJ1-4, the V gene TRBV10-3; tentative D call: TRBD1 (6 bases). The CDR3 runs to 14 residues. Germline V gene lookup returns CDR1 ENHRY and CDR2 SYGVKD. V was trimmed by 10 bases and J by 8 bases, leaving 20 bases between them. In DNA form, the CDR3 reads TGTGCCAGCAAAGATCAACAGGGAGGGGAAAAACTGTTTTTT. Protein product: CASKDQQGGEKLFF.

This clone appeared a few times. CDR3 in DNA: TGCGCCAGCAGTGAAACCAGGGGGCTTCACGGGGAGCTGTTTTTT. It yields the protein CASSETRGLHGELFF. The rearrangement links TRBV10-2 to TRBJ2-2; TRBD1 matches 8 bases. V trimming: 3 bases; J trimming: 7 bases; junction bases outside the gene matches: 7. The CDR3 runs 15 residues. CDR1 and CDR2 from the germline V gene are WSHSY and SAAADI.

About this clone: Other DNA variants within this sample encode the same CDR3. The V call is TRBV7-9, the J call TRBJ1-4; D uncertain. The CDR3 has 15 residues. Trimming removed 5 bases from V and 0 bases from J, with 10 bases in between. Per germline, CDR1 SEHNR and CDR2 FQNEAQ (reference sequence). The CDR3 sequence: CASSLVPATNEKLFF. CDR3 DNA sequence: TGTGCCAGCAGCCTAGTTCCAGCAACTAATGAAAAACTGTTTTTT.

This rearrangement joins TRBV28 to TRBJ2-7; 8 bases agree with TRBD1. CDR3 length: 14 residues. V trimming: 6 bases; J trimming: 4 bases; junction bases outside the gene matches: 8. CDR1 MDHEN and CDR2 SYDVKM come from the germline V gene. CDR3 amino acids: CASSGRTGRYEQYF. The CDR3 nucleotides are TGTGCCAGCAGCGGTAGGACAGGGCGTTACGAGCAGTACTTC.

The J gene is TRBJ2-7, the V gene TRBV30, with TRBD2 matching 7 bases. The germline V gene has CDR1 GTSNPN and CDR2 SVGIG (reference sequence). J gave up 1 base and V 3 bases, and 6 bases lay outside the gene matches. The CDR3 has 14 amino acids. In DNA, the CDR3 is TGTGCCTGGAGGGGGGGGACTTCATCCTACGAGCAGTACTTC. This gives the protein CAWRGGTSSYEQYF.

The chain employs TRBV7-2 and TRBJ1-2, with D unresolved. The CDR3 is 11 amino acids. CDR1 is SGHTA, CDR2 FQGNSA, per germline. Between the trimmed V and J ends, which lost 3 bases and 14 bases, there was a span of 13 bases. CDR3 coding DNA: TGTGCCAGCAGCTTCGGGCCAACCGGGACCTTC. Its protein product is CASSFGPTGTF.